This TCR beta chain emerged from a study of T cells after yellow fever vaccination. Overall study findings and caveats: Most primary-vaccination clones recurred post-booster (nearly 98% CD4, over 70% CD8).

A word on this clonotype: Antigen unknown.

The CDR3 totals 15 residues. V dropped 4 bases and J dropped 2; count of bases not matched to a gene: 9. CDR1 is SGDLS and CDR2 is YYNGEE in the germline V gene. TCRdb redid the calling of the 5' RACE reads with MiXCR, one entry per CDR3 protein. The sample has some 340,000 distinct CDR3 sequences; about 10% are singletons. The sequence was obtained from a man aged 18 to 30 who received the YFV17D yellow fever vaccine. The sample here was CD4+ T cells sorted from PBMCs, taken 45 days after the yellow fever booster vaccination. The chain uses TRBV9 and TRBJ2-7; 7 bases align to TRBD2. CDR3 nucleotide sequence: TGTGCCAGCAGCAGCCGTCCCGCGGGAGCCTACGAGCAGTACTTC. It yields the protein CASSSRPAGAYEQYF.